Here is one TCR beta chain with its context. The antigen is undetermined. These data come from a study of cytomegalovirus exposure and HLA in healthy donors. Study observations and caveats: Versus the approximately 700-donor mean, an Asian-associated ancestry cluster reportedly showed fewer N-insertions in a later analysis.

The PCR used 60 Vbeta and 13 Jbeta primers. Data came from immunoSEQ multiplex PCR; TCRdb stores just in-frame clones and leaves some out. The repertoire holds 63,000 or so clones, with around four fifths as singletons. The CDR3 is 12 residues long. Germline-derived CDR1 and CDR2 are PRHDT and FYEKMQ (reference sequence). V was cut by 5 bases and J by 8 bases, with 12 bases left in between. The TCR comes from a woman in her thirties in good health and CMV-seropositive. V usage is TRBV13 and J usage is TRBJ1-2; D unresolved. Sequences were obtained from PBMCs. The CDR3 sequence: CASSRSSRGYTF. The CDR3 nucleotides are TGTGCCAGCAGCCGGTCGTCTAGGGGCTACACCTTC.